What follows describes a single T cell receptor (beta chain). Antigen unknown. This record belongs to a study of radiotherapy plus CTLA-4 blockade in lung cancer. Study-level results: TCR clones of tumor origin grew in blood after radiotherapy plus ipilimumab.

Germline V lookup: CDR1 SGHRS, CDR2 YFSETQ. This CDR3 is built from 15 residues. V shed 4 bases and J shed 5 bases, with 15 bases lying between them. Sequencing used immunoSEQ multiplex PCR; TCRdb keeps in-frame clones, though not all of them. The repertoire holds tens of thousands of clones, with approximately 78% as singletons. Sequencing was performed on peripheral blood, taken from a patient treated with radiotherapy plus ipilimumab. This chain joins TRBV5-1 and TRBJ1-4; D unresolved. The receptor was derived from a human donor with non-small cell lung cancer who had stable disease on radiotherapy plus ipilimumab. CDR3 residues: CASSQDRQFNEKLFF. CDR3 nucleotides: TGCGCCAGCAGCCAAGATCGGCAGTTCAATGAAAAACTGTTTTTT.